A single sample is the source of the 14 T cell receptor beta chains below, sequenced in a study of blood T cell repertoires in COVID-19. Clones were sequenced by immunoSEQ multiplex PCR, and TCRdb holds only the in-frame ones, with some missing. The sample yields more than 110,000 clones, roughly four fifths seen once. The sequenced material came from peripheral blood. All receptors derive from a woman older than 75 with active or convalescent COVID-19.

In nucleotides, the CDR3 is TGTGCCAGCAGGGTTGGACAGGGCGCAACTAATGAAAAACTGTTTTTT. It translates to CASRVGQGATNEKLFF. This chain links TRBV2 with TRBJ1-4; 8 bases match TRBD1. CDR1 SNHLY and CDR2 FYNNEI come from the germline V gene. The CDR3 contains 16 residues. The V segment lost 6 bases and the J segment 0 bases; nucleotides outside the gene matches: 6.

The chain couples TRBV7-3 to TRBJ1-1; 7 bases are a match to TRBD1. With V trimmed by 5 bases and J by 4 bases, 4 bases remained unmatched. Germline V gene sequence: CDR1 SGHTA, CDR2 FQGTGA. This CDR3 has 13 residues. CDR3 in amino acids: CASSPTGSTEAFF. The CDR3 region has the DNA TGTGCCAGCAGCCCGACAGGGTCCACTGAAGCTTTCTTT.

This chain uses TRBV19 with TRBJ1-5; 7 bases agree with TRBD1. The germline V gene encodes CDR1 LNHDA and CDR2 SQIVND (reference sequence). The length of the CDR3 is 14 residues. V lost 5 bases, J lost 9 bases, and 10 bases stayed unmatched. CDR3 bases: TGTGCCAGTAGTTTGACAGGGCCCAATGGGCCCCAGCATTTT. Protein: CASSLTGPNGPQHF.

This rearrangement joins TRBV19 to TRBJ2-3, with TRBD1 matching over 7 bases. V dropped 5 bases and J dropped 1; count of bases not matched to a gene: 6. CDR3 length: 15 amino acids. In germline, CDR1 is LNHDA, CDR2 SQIVND (reference sequence). The CDR3 nucleotides are TGTGCCAGTAGTCAGGGGGAGATACGCACAGATACGCAGTATTTT. As protein: CASSQGEIRTDTQYF.

The chain couples TRBV7-9 to TRBJ1-1; D perhaps matches TRBD1 (5 bases). CDR1 is SEHNR and CDR2 is FQNEAQ in the germline V gene (reference sequence). V lost 3 bases and J lost 5, with 13 bases in between. The length of the CDR3 is 14 residues. CDR3 in amino acids: CASSFNQGRTEAFF. The CDR3, as DNA: TGTGCCAGCAGCTTCAACCAGGGTCGGACTGAAGCTTTCTTT. The variable domain in full, completed from reference TRBV7-9 and TRBJ1-1, reads DTGVSQNPRHKITKRGQNVTFRCDPISEHNRLYWYRQTLGQGPEFLTYFQNEAQLEKSRLLSDRFSAERPKGSFSTLEIQRTEQGDSAMYLCASSFNQGRTEAFFGQGTRLTVV.

The chain is built from TRBV28 and TRBJ1-5; D is unresolved. The ends were cut back, 10 bases at V and 3 bases at J, with 13 bases in the middle. CDR3 length: 13 amino acids. The germline gives CDR1 MDHEN, CDR2 SYDVKM. In DNA, the CDR3 is TGTGCCATCCGCCCGGGATACAATCAGCCCCAGCATTTT. Protein: CAIRPGYNQPQHF.

V gene TRBV18 combines with J gene TRBJ2-2; 9 bases are a match to TRBD1. CDR3 length: 18 residues. Germline V gene sequence: CDR1 KGHSH, CDR2 LQKENI. The trim removed 3 bases at V and 0 bases at J, leaving 8 bases unmatched. The CDR3 sequence: CASSPPRTGDPNTGELFF. Written as DNA, the CDR3 is TGTGCCAGCTCACCTCCAAGGACAGGGGACCCGAACACCGGGGAGCTGTTTTTT.

The CDR3 spells CASSLSQGSNQPQHF. In DNA, the CDR3 is TGCGCCAGCAGCTTGAGCCAGGGGAGCAATCAGCCCCAGCATTTT. This sequence joins TRBV5-1 and TRBJ1-5; possibly TRBD1 for D (6 bases). The CDR3 is made up of 15 amino acids. Germline CDR1 reads SGHRS; CDR2 reads YFSETQ. V shed 1 base and J shed 1 base, with 9 bases lying between them.

This clone was picked up many times. The chain employs TRBV19 and TRBJ2-7, with D unclear. V dropped 4 bases and J dropped 4 bases, with 11 bases sitting between them. Germline lookup yields CDR1 LNHDA and CDR2 SQIVND (reference sequence). This CDR3 has 13 amino acids. CDR3 loop: CASSRAGSYEQYF. The CDR3 DNA follows: TGTGCCAGTAGTAGGGCAGGTTCTTACGAGCAGTACTTC.

CDR3 amino acids: CASSNWVSGSTNEKLFF. The CDR3 bases are TGTGCCAGCAGCAATTGGGTCTCGGGGTCAACTAATGAAAAACTGTTTTTT. The chain couples TRBV7-6 to TRBJ1-4, with no clear D. The CDR3 totals 17 residues. V gave up 5 bases and J gave up 0 bases, with 16 bases separating them. The germline V gene has CDR1 SGHVS and CDR2 FNYEAQ. The full variable domain, its missing parts supplied by reference TRBV7-6 and TRBJ1-4, is GAGVSQSPRYKVTKRGQDVALRCDPISGHVSLYWYRQALGQGPEFLTYFNYEAQQDKSGLPNDRFSAERPEGSISTLTIQRTEQRDSAMYRCASSNWVSGSTNEKLFFGSGTQLSVL.

CDR3 DNA: TGTGCCAGCAGTGAACTGGGCCTCACCAGCGGGGCAGCCAAAAACATTCAGTACTTC. It translates to CASSELGLTSGAAKNIQYF. This sequence joins TRBV6-1 and TRBJ2-4; 7 bases are shared with TRBD2. The CDR3 has 19 amino acids. Germline assignment: CDR1 MNHNS and CDR2 SASEGT. V lost 2 bases to trimming and J lost 0 bases; unmatched junction nucleotides: 13.

The table lists this clone with a few counts. The rearrangement uses TRBV9 and TRBJ1-1; 9 bases align to TRBD1. The length of the CDR3 is 14 residues. CDR1 SGDLS and CDR2 YYNGEE come from the germline V gene. Trimming removed 4 bases from V and 4 bases from J; junction bases left unmatched: 5. In DNA form, the CDR3 reads TGTGCCAGCAGCCCGGACAGGGGTCCCACTGAAGCTTTCTTT. Its translation: CASSPDRGPTEAFF.

V gene TRBV12-3 or TRBV12-4 combines with J gene TRBJ1-1; D gene ambiguous. Trimming took 3 bases from V and 2 from J, leaving 7 bases between them. The CDR3 length is 13 residues. The CDR3: CASSLGSNTEAFF. The CDR3 coding sequence is TGTGCCAGCAGTTTGGGCAGCAACACTGAAGCTTTCTTT.

The chain combines TRBV5-4 with TRBJ2-3, with no clear D. V dropped 4 bases and J dropped 0 bases, with 15 bases sitting between them. The CDR3 loop spans 16 amino acids. Per germline, CDR1 SGHNT and CDR2 YYREEE (reference sequence). The CDR3 DNA reads TGTGCCAGCAGCGACCCTGGCCAGCGTAGCACAGATACGCAGTATTTT. This codes for CASSDPGQRSTDTQYF.